This note documents a single T cell receptor (beta chain) sequence. The sequenced target, TCR beta, came from blood CD8+ and CD4+ T cells. Those who served as multiple sclerosis controls were treatment-naive patients with stable or active relapsing-remitting disease. This sample stems from a study of CD8 T cells in Susac syndrome. The authors reverse transcribed 0.5 to 1 ug RNA with random hexamers. Amplification of TCR beta CDR3 used immunoSEQ multiplex PCR across 54 Vbeta and 13 Jbeta. One entry per CDR3 protein results from TCRdb running MiXCR on the immunoSEQ multiplex PCR reads. In the table there are approximately 160,000 distinct CDR3 sequences, roughly 94% of which are singletons. Germline lookup yields CDR1 SGHNT and CDR2 YYREEE (reference sequence). This CDR3 has 15 residues. V gave up 5 bases and J gave up 7 bases, with 19 bases separating them.

The sequenced material came from CD4+ T cells from PBMCs. The chain employs TRBV5-4 and TRBJ2-1, with a possible D match to TRBD2 (6 bases). This TCR derives from a human donor with multiple sclerosis. The CDR3 bases are TGTGCCAGCAGACCCACCTCCGATAGCGGAAATGAGCAGTTCTTC. This encodes CASRPTSDSGNEQFF.